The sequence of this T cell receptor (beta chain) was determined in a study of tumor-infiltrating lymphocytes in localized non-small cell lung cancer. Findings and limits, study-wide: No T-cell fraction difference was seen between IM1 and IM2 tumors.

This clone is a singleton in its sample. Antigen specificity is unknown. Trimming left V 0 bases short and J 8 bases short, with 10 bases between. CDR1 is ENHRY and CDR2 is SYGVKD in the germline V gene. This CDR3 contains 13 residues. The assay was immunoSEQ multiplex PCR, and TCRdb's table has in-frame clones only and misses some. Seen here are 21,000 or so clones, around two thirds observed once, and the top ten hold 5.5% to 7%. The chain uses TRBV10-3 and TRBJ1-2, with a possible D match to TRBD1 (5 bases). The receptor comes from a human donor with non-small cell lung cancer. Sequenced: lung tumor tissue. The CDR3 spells CAISESEGRGYTF. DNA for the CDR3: TGTGCCATCAGTGAGTCAGAGGGACGGGGCTACACCTTC.